The source of this TCR beta chain is a study of T cells in Graves' hyperthyroidism and ophthalmopathy (dated by TCRdb to between 2019 and 2020). About the study as a whole: Peripheral blood was sampled at the time of initial diagnosis, prior to any treatment. To identify TCR V-J signatures that set the groups apart, the researchers used a discovery cohort of 100 or so patients, made up of under 45 with Graves' ophthalmopathy and around 58 with stable Graves' hyperthyroidism. Prospective prediction of ophthalmopathy was tested in an independent validation cohort consisting of under 20 hyperthyroidism patients and around 16 patients who later progressed to ophthalmopathy. The roughly 99 discovery patients were divided at random into training and test sets in a 7:3 ratio. Thyroid tissue and blood T-cell repertoires from roughly six Graves' hyperthyroidism patients were also compared in the study. Once sampling was done, hyperthyroidism patients were given methimazole at a starting dose of 30 mg daily, whereas ophthalmopathy patients were given high-dose intravenous methylprednisolone. The paper describes TCR Vbeta CDR3 sequencing of 140 or so peripheral blood samples, made up of roughly 45 ophthalmopathy patients, roughly 80 hyperthyroidism patients and about 17 progressor patients.

Stable Graves' hyperthyroidism was defined as the absence of progression to ophthalmopathy over 18 months of follow-up. Hyperthyroidism patients were aged 18 to 65 years and newly diagnosed, with disease duration of less than 2 months. Exclusion was applied to patients with uncontrolled infections, other autoimmune diseases, pregnancy or lactation. Diagnoses relied on clinical symptoms, serum thyroxine and TRAb, thyroid ultrasound and orbital computed tomography. PBMCs were isolated from about 10 ml of fresh peripheral blood by Ficoll-Paque density gradient centrifugation. Total RNA was extracted using Trizol reagent, and RNA quality was assessed on an Agilent 2100 Bioanalyzer. Results and caveats for the whole study, not just this receptor: A model built on a 13 V-J signature distinguished ophthalmopathy from stable hyperthyroidism, reaching around 88% sensitivity and about 81% specificity in cross-validation and 80%/75% in testing. Blood samples also contained most of the expanded thyroid clonotypes (frequency above 0.001), which suggests that blood repertoires may reflect thyroid immune responses. In validation, the model predicted progression to ophthalmopathy with over 65% sensitivity and 72.22% specificity, a median of 6.5 months before onset. No statistical method was used to set the sample size in advance, and investigators knew the group allocation.

This clonotype was observed at least ten times. Which antigen it targets is not known. No much larger clonotype is one base removed from it; base qualities were not supplied. The germline V gene encodes CDR1 SGHTA and CDR2 FQGNSA. Trimming removed 0 bases from V and 2 bases from J; the gene matches leave 19 bases unexplained. The CDR3, cysteine through phenylalanine, is 20 amino acids long. The CDR3 DNA has 60 bases and is translated from base 1. The TCR beta CDR3 regions were amplified from the RNA transcripts. The TCR CDR3 was subjected to a first round of RT-PCR using the HTBI primer set and the Qiagen OneStep RT-PCR kit. Libraries were constructed in a second round of multiplex PCR, after which size selection and purification were performed. The libraries were sequenced on an Illumina HiSeq2000 using paired-end 100 bp reads. In the paper's pipeline: SOAPnuke was used to process the raw data, with reads discarded if the reads contained adapters or uncalled bases, had a mean Phred below 15, or lacked an exact constant-primer or identifier match. High-quality paired reads were merged using COPE v1.2.5, and each unique nucleotide sequence was defined as a clonotype. MiTCR v1.1 was used to align clonotypes to the IMGT TRBV, TRBD and TRBJ reference segments. Only V-J combinations with frequency above 0.0001, covering about 99% of repertoires, were analysed. The TCS score was defined as F50 (clonal expansion) divided by E x V (chaos), with BLOSUM62-based TCRdist calculated between CDR3 peptides within each V-J. Welch's t-statistics and random forest reduced 500 to 550 V-J features to some 14, which were used in a naive Bayes classifier (R e1071). The public reads were quality trimmed at Q25 with fastp and then assembled into clones with MiXCR by TCRdb, keeping productive beta chains. Every distinct CDR3 protein forms one entry, paired with its most common genes and DNA. The V and J calls follow TCRdb's processing rather than the paper's. This sample has under 400,000 distinct CDR3 sequences in its table, and around a sixth of those were observed once. 45% to 50% of the sample is in the top ten clones.

This receptor was obtained from a woman aged 45-59 years with Graves' hyperthyroidism. Rearrangement joined TRBV7-2 to TRBJ2-7; 7 central nucleotides agree with TRBD2. Sequenced: blood. The DNA is TGTGCCAGCAGCTTAGCAATCGGCGGTAGGGCGGGAGCACTAACCTACGAGCAGTACTTC. It is translated as CASSLAIGGRAGALTYEQYF.